Each of the 15 T cell receptor beta chains below was sequenced from the same sample in a study of T cell responses to AZD1222 COVID-19 vaccine. Profiled with immunoSEQ multiplex PCR; TCRdb holds only in-frame clones, not every one. The table includes 100,000 to 150,000 clones, about 90% detected once. The starting material was peripheral blood, obtained on day 0 of AZD1222 vaccination. The receptors here all came from an adult in good health.

The chain links TRBV19 to TRBJ1-5, with D maybe TRBD1 (5 bases). The germline gives CDR1 LNHDA, CDR2 SQIVND (reference sequence). V gave up 1 base and J gave up 7 bases, with 14 bases separating them. The length of the CDR3 is 15 residues. The CDR3 protein is CASSIVALGPQPQHF. The CDR3 coding sequence is TGTGCCAGTAGTATAGTGGCACTGGGGCCCCAGCCCCAGCATTTT.

The chain links TRBV6-5 to TRBJ1-2; a weak D match, TRBD1 (6 bases). Looked up from germline, CDR1 is MNHEY and CDR2 is SVGAGI. The germline V and J ends were trimmed by 3 bases and 4 bases, with 12 bases remaining between them. This CDR3 is 14 amino acids long. The CDR3 spells CASSYGGLSYGYTF. CDR3 DNA: TGTGCCAGCAGTTATGGGGGGCTTAGCTATGGCTACACCTTC.

The chain carries TRBV6-5 and TRBJ2-7, with D tentatively TRBD1 (5 bases). CDR3 length equals 16 residues. Germline assignment: CDR1 MNHEY and CDR2 SVGAGI. V dropped 2 bases and J dropped 0 bases, with 14 bases sitting between them. CDR3 DNA sequence: TGTGCCAGCAGTTACAGGGGCAGGCCCCCCTCCTACGAGCAGTACTTC. This translates into CASSYRGRPPSYEQYF.

The chain has TRBV14 and TRBJ1-2; D may be TRBD1 (5 bases). CDR1 SGHDN and CDR2 FVKESK come from the germline V gene. There are 13 residues in the CDR3. The ends were cut back, 2 bases at V and 4 bases at J, with 8 bases in the middle. The CDR3 here is CASSQTGAYGYTF. The CDR3 DNA reads as TGTGCCAGCAGCCAAACAGGTGCCTATGGCTACACCTTC.

The chain is built from TRBV7-2 and TRBJ2-2; 8 bases match TRBD2. The J segment lost 3 bases and the V segment lost 5 bases, leaving 8 bases of the junction unmatched. CDR1 SGHTA and CDR2 FQGNSA come from the germline V gene. The CDR3 totals 16 residues. The CDR3 DNA reads as TGTGCCAGCAGCCCCCCCCGCGGGGGGTACACCGGGGAGCTGTTTTTT. It encodes CASSPPRGGYTGELFF.

The J gene is TRBJ1-1, the V gene TRBV7-9, with D perhaps TRBD1 (5 bases). CDR3 length: 15 amino acids. The V gene's germline CDR1 is SEHNR and CDR2 FQNEAQ (reference sequence). V was shortened by 2 bases and J by 4 bases, with 14 bases between the two germline ends. CDR3 DNA sequence: TGTGCCAGCAGCTTATTTGACCTCGGGGGCACTGAAGCTTTCTTT. Translated, it gives CASSLFDLGGTEAFF. Looking up the rest from reference TRBV7-9 and TRBJ1-1 gives the full variable domain: DTGVSQNPRHKITKRGQNVTFRCDPISEHNRLYWYRQTLGQGPEFLTYFQNEAQLEKSRLLSDRFSAERPKGSFSTLEIQRTEQGDSAMYLCASSLFDLGGTEAFFGQGTRLTVV.

The gene calls are TRBV9 and TRBJ1-2, with a possible D match to TRBD1 (5 bases). Germline CDR1 and CDR2: SGDLS and YYNGEE. Trimming pared 5 bases from V and 7 bases from J, leaving 15 bases between. The CDR3 consists of 13 residues. In DNA, the CDR3 is TGTGCCAGCAGTGCTGGAGACAGCTTTGGCTACACCTTC. Its protein product is CASSAGDSFGYTF.

The gene calls are TRBV7-2 and TRBJ1-5; no clear D gene. Germline lookup yields CDR1 SGHTA and CDR2 FQGNSA. V lost 2 bases, J lost 4 bases, and 15 bases lay in between. CDR3 length: 16 residues. Here the CDR3 reads CASSLMTDIRNQPQHF. The CDR3, as DNA: TGTGCCAGCAGCTTAATGACGGATATTCGGAATCAGCCCCAGCATTTT.

The V and J genes are TRBV7-2 and TRBJ2-7, with D possibly TRBD1 on 6 matching bases. The CDR3 runs to 14 residues. Trimming stripped 0 bases from V and 3 bases from J, with 9 bases between. Germline CDR1 and CDR2: SGHTA and FQGNSA. This CDR3 is CASSLAGRGYEQYF. The DNA for the CDR3 is TGTGCCAGCAGCTTAGCGGGCAGGGGCTACGAGCAGTACTTC. Supplemented by reference TRBV7-2 and TRBJ2-7, the full variable domain reads GAGVSQSPSNKVTEKGKDVELRCDPISGHTALYWYRQSLGQGLEFLIYFQGNSAPDKSGLPSDRFSAERTGGSVSTLTIQRTQQEDSAVYLCASSLAGRGYEQYFGPGTRLTVT.

This clone has just one count. V gene TRBV7-9 combines with J gene TRBJ1-2; 7 nucleotides match TRBD1. CDR1 and CDR2 from the germline V gene are SEHNR and FQNEAQ (reference sequence). CDR3 size: 17 residues. With 4 bases clipped from V and 2 bases from J, the junction kept 13 bases outside the gene matches. The CDR3, as DNA: TGTGCCAGCAGCTCTCGCCGGGACAGCAAACCCAACTATGGCTACACCTTC. It specifies CASSSRRDSKPNYGYTF.

The chain has TRBV30 and TRBJ2-1, with 13 bases that match TRBD2. Trimming took 3 bases from V and 7 from J; bases not matched to a gene: 3. The germline CDR1 and CDR2 sequences are GTSNPN and SVGIG (reference sequence). The CDR3 sequence is 14 residues long. The DNA of the CDR3 is TGTGCCTGGAGCCTGGGACTAGCGGGAAATGAGCAGTTCTTC. This encodes CAWSLGLAGNEQFF.

The chain couples TRBV5-5 to TRBJ1-2; no reliable D call. The CDR3 has 13 amino acids. V lost 5 bases, J lost 6 bases, and 14 bases lay in between. CDR1 and CDR2 (germline): SGHKS, YYEKEE (reference sequence). Here the CDR3 reads CASREEGVDGYTF. CDR3 in DNA: TGTGCCAGCAGGGAGGAGGGCGTAGATGGCTACACCTTC.

J is TRBJ1-4 and V is TRBV7-8, with 7 bases lining up with TRBD1. The V gene's germline CDR1 is SGHVS and CDR2 FQNEAQ. This CDR3 has 15 amino acids. Trimming at V came to 5 bases and at J to 10 bases, leaving 13 bases not matched to a gene. CDR3 nucleotides: TGTGCCAGCAGCGATCCGGGACAGCCCTTGGGAAAACTGTTTTTT. The encoded protein is CASSDPGQPLGKLFF.

This sequence joins TRBV6-1 and TRBJ1-4; no definite D call. Germline assignment: CDR1 MNHNS and CDR2 SASEGT. This CDR3 contains 17 residues. The V gene lost 0 bases and the J gene lost 8 bases, with 19 bases spanning the gap. In DNA, the CDR3 is TGTGCCAGCAGTGAAGCAGTTTGGGCAGGCGTGAGCGAAAAACTGTTTTTT. The encoded protein is CASSEAVWAGVSEKLFF.

In this sample, this clone turned up once. V gene TRBV19 combines with J gene TRBJ2-7; 8 bases fit TRBD1. Germline-derived CDR1 and CDR2 are LNHDA and SQIVND (reference sequence). The V segment lost 7 bases and the J segment 3 bases; nucleotides outside the gene matches: 8. The CDR3 sequence is 14 residues long. The DNA for the CDR3 is TGTGCCAGTAAGGTACAGGGGGAATACTACGAGCAGTACTTC. As protein: CASKVQGEYYEQYF.